This passage covers 25 T cell receptor beta chains from one sample sequenced in a study of cytomegalovirus exposure and HLA in healthy donors. Only in-frame clones appear in the TCRdb table, and some are missing; sequencing was by immunoSEQ multiplex PCR. The top ten clones hold less than 8.5% of a sample with roughly 180,000 clones, roughly 80% of them seen once. Source material: PBMCs. Source of these receptors: a man younger than 30 in good health and CMV-seropositive.

The rearrangement uses TRBV27 and TRBJ2-5; 9 positions agree with TRBD2. This CDR3 has 17 amino acids. V gave up 2 bases and J gave up 2 bases; unmatched junction bases: 9. Germline CDR1 is MNHEY and CDR2 is SMNVEV (reference sequence). As DNA, the CDR3 is TGTGCCAGCAGTTTAACCTGGCTAGCGGGACGGCAAGAGACCCAGTACTTC. Protein: CASSLTWLAGRQETQYF.

The chain joins TRBV27 to TRBJ2-3; 8 bases are shared with TRBD2. Germline V gene lookup returns CDR1 MNHEY and CDR2 SMNVEV (reference sequence). Trimming removed 6 bases from V and 2 bases from J; junction bases left unmatched: 10. The length of the CDR3 is 16 residues. CDR3 DNA: TGTGCCAGCAGCCCACGTGGGCGGGAGGTCACAGATACGCAGTATTTT. It encodes CASSPRGREVTDTQYF.

V gene TRBV2 combines with J gene TRBJ1-1; 9 bases map to TRBD1. V lost 6 bases and J lost 2; bases outside the gene matches: 1. Germline values: CDR1 SNHLY, CDR2 FYNNEI. CDR3 length equals 13 residues. The CDR3 region has the DNA TGTGCCAGCAGGGGACAGGGTAACACTGAAGCTTTCTTT. Its protein product is CASRGQGNTEAFF.

The rearrangement uses TRBV5-5 and TRBJ2-7; 10 nucleotides match TRBD1. With V trimmed by 0 bases and J by 5 bases, 11 bases remained unmatched. CDR1 is SGHKS, CDR2 YYEKEE, per germline (reference sequence). This CDR3 has 17 residues. The CDR3 reads CASSLEAGQGVWDEQYF. For the CDR3, the DNA is TGTGCCAGCAGCTTGGAAGCCGGACAGGGGGTCTGGGACGAGCAGTACTTC.

This rearrangement joins TRBV7-9 to TRBJ2-1, with 11 bases matching TRBD2. Germline CDR1 SEHNR, CDR2 FQNEAQ (reference sequence). The CDR3 contains 17 residues. The J segment lost 7 bases and the V segment lost 5 bases, leaving 13 bases of the junction unmatched. CDR3 in amino acids: CASSPDLAGGKRNEQFF. The CDR3 region has the DNA TGTGCCAGCAGCCCTGACCTAGCGGGAGGCAAAAGGAATGAGCAGTTCTTC.

This clone was recorded once. The genes are TRBV7-6 and TRBJ1-1; D is ambiguous. Trimming stripped 5 bases from V and 2 bases from J, with 9 bases between. This CDR3 is 13 amino acids long. CDR1 is SGHVS, CDR2 FNYEAQ, per germline. The chain's CDR3 is CASSPVYNTEAFF. The CDR3 DNA sequence: TGTGCCAGCAGCCCAGTGTATAACACTGAAGCTTTCTTT.

The chain recombines TRBV6-5 with TRBJ1-4; no clear D gene. This CDR3 is 15 amino acids long. In germline, CDR1 is MNHEY, CDR2 SVGAGI. Trimming removed 4 bases at V and 4 bases at J, with 13 bases between. The CDR3 loop is CASSSLGGFNEKLFF. For the CDR3, the DNA is TGTGCCAGCAGTTCCCTGGGAGGCTTTAATGAAAAACTGTTTTTT.

This chain joins TRBV25-1 and TRBJ1-1; no firm D call. Germline V gives CDR1 MGHDK, CDR2 SYGVNS. The CDR3 consists of 14 residues. The ends were cut back, 7 bases at V and 4 bases at J, with 16 bases in the middle. As DNA, the CDR3 is TGTGCCAGCAACCCAGTCCCCTGGCCCACTGAAGCTTTCTTT. This translates into CASNPVPWPTEAFF.

This clone was picked up one time. The genes are TRBV30 and TRBJ2-2; tentatively, D is TRBD2 (6 bases). V was pared by 2 bases and J by 0 bases, with 7 bases between. Germline V gene data show CDR1 as GTSNPN and CDR2 as SVGIG (reference sequence). The CDR3 loop spans 14 amino acids. The CDR3 here is CAWSPGANTGELFF. DNA of the CDR3: TGTGCCTGGAGTCCGGGAGCGAACACCGGGGAGCTGTTTTTT.

This clone was seen a single time. This chain joins TRBV10-3 and TRBJ2-2; unclear D gene. V dropped 6 bases and J dropped 0 bases, with 11 bases sitting between them. The germline gives CDR1 ENHRY, CDR2 SYGVKD. The CDR3 spans 15 residues. CDR3 protein: CAIRPRNANTGELFF. DNA for the CDR3: TGTGCCATCAGGCCCAGGAACGCGAACACCGGGGAGCTGTTTTTT.

V gene TRBV28 combines with J gene TRBJ1-2; D remains unclear. V shed 7 bases and J shed 8 bases, with 29 bases lying between them. Germline values: CDR1 MDHEN, CDR2 SYDVKM. The CDR3 totals 17 residues. The CDR3 DNA reads as TGTGCCAGCACCCGGTTTGAGCGTGGTTCAAGAGGTCGCGGCTACACCTTC. This gives the protein CASTRFERGSRGRGYTF.

The count of this clone is one. V is TRBV6-5 and J is TRBJ1-3; D remains ambiguous. This CDR3 contains 14 residues. V lost 5 bases and J lost 9, with 17 bases in between. Germline CDR1 MNHEY, CDR2 SVGAGI. The CDR3 DNA reads TGTGCCAGCAGTCAGGCCCCCTCGCTGGGCACCATATATTTT. Protein sequence: CASSQAPSLGTIYF.

The rearrangement joins TRBV9 to TRBJ1-4, with TRBD1 as a possible D gene (5 bases). The CDR3 consists of 12 residues. The germline V gene has CDR1 SGDLS and CDR2 YYNGEE. V lost 3 bases to trimming and J lost 12 bases, with 12 bases between them. The CDR3 DNA is TGTGCCAGCAGCGAAAGGGCGGGGGAACTGTTTTTT. This codes for CASSERAGELFF. Supplemented by reference TRBV9 and TRBJ1-4, the full variable domain reads DSGVTQTPKHLITATGQRVTLRCSPRSGDLSVYWYQQSLDQGLQFLIQYYNGEERAKGNILERFSAQQFPDLHSELNLSSLELGDSALYFCASSERAGELFFGSGTQLSVL.

The V and J genes are TRBV18 and TRBJ2-3; 7 bases match TRBD2. The germline gives CDR1 KGHSH, CDR2 LQKENI. The CDR3 consists of 14 residues. The V and J ends lost 0 bases and 6 bases, in that order; junction bases with no gene match: 3. DNA for the CDR3: TGTGCCAGCTCACCACCACTAGCGAGGGATACGCAGTATTTT. It is translated as CASSPPLARDTQYF.

The V gene is TRBV19, the J gene TRBJ1-4, with no clear D. The CDR3 runs to 12 residues. V shed 10 bases and J shed 3 bases, with 9 bases lying between them. CDR1 and CDR2 from the germline V gene are LNHDA and SQIVND (reference sequence). The CDR3 region is CATTEANEKLFF. Here the CDR3 DNA reads TGTGCCACTACGGAGGCTAATGAAAAACTGTTTTTT.

The V call is TRBV5-1, the J call TRBJ1-1, with TRBD1 identical over 7 bases. V lost 4 bases, J lost 0 bases, and 6 bases stayed unmatched. The CDR3 loop spans 15 amino acids. Looked up from germline, CDR1 is SGHRS and CDR2 is YFSETQ. The CDR3 here is CASSVRGGLNTEAFF. The CDR3 region has the DNA TGCGCCAGCAGCGTACGAGGGGGCTTGAACACTGAAGCTTTCTTT.

This chain uses TRBV9 with TRBJ2-1; D gene unclear. The CDR3 is 15 residues long. Trimming left V 3 bases short and J 0 bases short, with 10 bases between. Germline CDR1 SGDLS, CDR2 YYNGEE. CDR3 loop: CASSARLSSYNEQFF. The DNA of the CDR3 is TGTGCCAGCAGCGCCCGGTTGAGCTCCTACAATGAGCAGTTCTTC.

This chain uses TRBV19 with TRBJ1-2; D is uncertain. This CDR3 is built from 14 residues. The germline V gene encodes CDR1 LNHDA and CDR2 SQIVND (reference sequence). V gave up 7 bases and J gave up 0 bases, with 12 bases separating them. CDR3 bases: TGTGCCAGTATGGCGGCAGACGCTAACTATGGCTACACCTTC. Its protein product is CASMAADANYGYTF. The full variable domain, its missing parts supplied by reference TRBV19 and TRBJ1-2, is DGGITQSPKYLFRKEGQNVTLSCEQNLNHDAMYWYRQDPGQGLRLIYYSQIVNDFQKGDIAEGYSVSREKKESFPLTVTSAQKNPTAFYLCASMAADANYGYTFGSGTRLTVV.

This clone has a single count. The rearrangement joins TRBV20-1 to TRBJ2-7, with D possibly TRBD1 on 5 matching bases. Trimming shortened V by 5 bases and J by 9 bases, and 14 bases separated the two germline ends. There are 11 residues in the CDR3. Germline CDR1 reads DFQATT; CDR2 reads SNEGSKA (reference sequence). CDR3 protein: CSADWGGRQYF. In nucleotides, the CDR3 is TGCAGTGCTGACTGGGGCGGTCGGCAGTACTTC.

CDR3 residues: CASSAGTSGSYEQYF. CDR3 in DNA: TGCGCCAGCAGCGCCGGGACTAGCGGCTCCTACGAGCAGTACTTC. The chain combines TRBV5-1 with TRBJ2-7, with 11 bases identical to TRBD2. CDR3 size: 15 residues. Germline loops: CDR1 SGHRS, CDR2 YFSETQ. Trimming at V came to 4 bases and at J to 0 bases, leaving 3 bases not matched to a gene.

In this sample, this clone turned up a few times. J is TRBJ2-6 and V is TRBV15, with D possibly matching TRBD1 (6 bases). CDR3 length: 16 residues. V was cut by 1 base and J by 1 base, with 8 bases left in between. The V gene's germline CDR1 is LNHNV and CDR2 YYDKDF (reference sequence). The DNA for the CDR3 is TGTGCCACCAGCAGAGGGGACACTTCTGGGGCCAACGTCCTGACTTTC. This codes for CATSRGDTSGANVLTF.

The genes are TRBV7-9 and TRBJ2-5; D is unresolved. The CDR3 is 12 residues long. Deletions cut 3 bases from V and 4 bases from J, with 6 bases between. From germline, CDR1 is SEHNR and CDR2 FQNEAQ (reference sequence). CDR3 DNA sequence: TGTGCCAGCAGCTTTAGTGTAGAGACCCAGTACTTC. Protein sequence: CASSFSVETQYF. Based on the CDR3 plus reference TRBV7-9 and TRBJ2-5, the full variable domain is DTGVSQNPRHKITKRGQNVTFRCDPISEHNRLYWYRQTLGQGPEFLTYFQNEAQLEKSRLLSDRFSAERPKGSFSTLEIQRTEQGDSAMYLCASSFSVETQYFGPGTRLLVL.

The CDR3, as DNA: TGCGCCAGCAGCCCAGAGGGCGGGAGGGCCTTCGATGAGCAGTTCTTC. Its translation is CASSPEGGRAFDEQFF. This rearrangement joins TRBV4-1 to TRBJ2-1; TRBD2 matches at 9 bases. CDR3 length: 16 amino acids. With V trimmed by 4 bases and J by 8 bases, 12 bases remained unmatched. The germline CDR1 and CDR2 sequences are MGHRA and YSYEKL.

The genes are TRBV28 and TRBJ1-5; 10 nucleotides line up with TRBD1. V gave up 6 bases and J gave up 0 bases; unmatched junction bases: 23. Germline V lookup: CDR1 MDHEN, CDR2 SYDVKM. CDR3 size: 22 residues. CDR3 coding DNA: TGTGCCAGCAGCAGTTTCCCCAAATTCTTGGACAGGGGGGTGGATAGCAATCAGCCCCAGCATTTT. Amino acids: CASSSFPKFLDRGVDSNQPQHF.

V usage is TRBV5-1 and J usage is TRBJ2-7, with unresolved D. The germline V and J ends were trimmed by 1 base and 4 bases, with 15 bases remaining between them. Germline V gives CDR1 SGHRS, CDR2 YFSETQ. The CDR3 consists of 15 residues. The CDR3 bases are TGCGCCAGCAGCTTGAGTAGTAATCCCCTATACGAGCAGTACTTC. Amino acid sequence: CASSLSSNPLYEQYF.